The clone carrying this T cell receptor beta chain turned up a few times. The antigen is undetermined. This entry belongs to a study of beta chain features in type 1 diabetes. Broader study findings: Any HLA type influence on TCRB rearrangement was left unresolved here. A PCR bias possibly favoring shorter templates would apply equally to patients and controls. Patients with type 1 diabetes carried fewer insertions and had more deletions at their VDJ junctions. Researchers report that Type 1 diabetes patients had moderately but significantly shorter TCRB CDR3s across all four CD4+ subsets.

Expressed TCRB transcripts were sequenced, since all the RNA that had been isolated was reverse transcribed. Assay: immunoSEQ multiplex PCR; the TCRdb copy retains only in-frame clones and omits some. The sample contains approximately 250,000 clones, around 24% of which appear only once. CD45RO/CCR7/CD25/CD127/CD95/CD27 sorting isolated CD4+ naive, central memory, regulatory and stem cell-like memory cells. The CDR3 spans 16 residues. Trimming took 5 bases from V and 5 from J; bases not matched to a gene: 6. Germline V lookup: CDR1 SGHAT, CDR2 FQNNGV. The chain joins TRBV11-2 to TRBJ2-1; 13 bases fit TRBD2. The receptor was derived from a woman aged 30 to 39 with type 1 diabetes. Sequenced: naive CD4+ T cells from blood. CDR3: CASSNTGTSGNNEQFF. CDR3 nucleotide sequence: TGTGCCAGCAGCAACACCGGGACTAGCGGGAACAATGAGCAGTTCTTC.